The entry below gives a single T cell receptor (beta chain) sequence along with its context. The data were obtained in a study of blood T cells in healthy people across ages. Using a J-beta primer mix together with a sample-barcoded 5' primer, a second PCR was run for roughly 6 to 12 cycles. TCRdb re-called the 5' RACE reads through MiXCR, storing one row per CDR3 protein. The table includes about 640,000 distinct CDR3 sequences, about 30% detected once. The sequenced material came from blood. This TCR was sampled from a woman aged 80 or over in good health.

For the CDR3, the DNA is TGTGCCAGCACTGACAGAGGGGGTCAGCCCCAGCATTTT. This encodes CASTDRGGQPQHF. The V call is TRBV2, the J call TRBJ1-5; maybe TRBD1 (6 bases). The CDR3 is 13 residues long. The V and J ends lost 7 bases and 6 bases respectively, with 13 bases between them. Germline assignment: CDR1 SNHLY and CDR2 FYNNEI.